This T cell receptor beta chain is from a study of identical twins. Per the germline V gene, CDR1 is LNHNV and CDR2 is YYDKDF (reference sequence). CDR3 size: 15 residues. V gave up 9 bases and J gave up 3 bases, with 20 bases separating them. Only a few counts were recorded for this clonotype. TCRdb used MiXCR to reprocess the 5' RACE reads, holding one entry per CDR3 protein. The sample lists hundreds of thousands of distinct CDR3 sequences, roughly 6% occurring once. The chain uses TRBV15 and TRBJ1-1; D is possibly TRBD1 (5 bases). The origin of this receptor is a man between 18 and 29 years old in good health. Material: naive T cells sorted from blood. The CDR3 DNA reads TGTGCCACTCAAGTGGGGCCGAGCGGGGACACTGAAGCTTTCTTT. It yields the protein CATQVGPSGDTEAFF.